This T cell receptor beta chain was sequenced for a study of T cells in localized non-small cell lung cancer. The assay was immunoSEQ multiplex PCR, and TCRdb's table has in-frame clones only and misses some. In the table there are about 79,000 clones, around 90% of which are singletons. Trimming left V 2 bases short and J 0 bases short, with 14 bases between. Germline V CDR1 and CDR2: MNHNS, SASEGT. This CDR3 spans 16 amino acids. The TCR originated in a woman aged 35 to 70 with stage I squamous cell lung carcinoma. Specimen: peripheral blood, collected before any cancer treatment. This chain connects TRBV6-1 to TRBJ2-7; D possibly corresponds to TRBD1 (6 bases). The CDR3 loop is CASSEHDQGSSYEQYF. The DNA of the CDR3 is TGTGCCAGCAGTGAACACGACCAGGGGAGCTCCTACGAGCAGTACTTC.